This TCR beta chain was sequenced for a study of regulatory T cells in long-lasting Graves disease. Study as a whole: Duration of antithyroid drug therapy among newly diagnosed Graves' patients was under 3 months. The study's findings and limits: Accuracy could have been hurt by small sample size.

This clonotype was seen many times. Its antigen remains unknown. This CDR3 comprises 15 residues. The germline V gene encodes CDR1 KGHSH and CDR2 LQKENI. V dropped 2 bases and J dropped 5 bases, with 14 bases sitting between them. Libraries of TCR beta came from iRepertoire HTBI primers plus Arm-PCR of CDR3 regions. TCRdb itself ran the multiplex PCR reads through MiXCR, one entry per CDR3 protein. Among roughly 610,000 distinct CDR3 sequences, about 16% were seen once, and the ten largest hold approximately 12%. Time point in this sample: newly diagnosed GD, antithyroid drugs for less than 3 months. Preparation of the TCR library used RNA extracted from PBMCs. A further study also used this sample, focusing on T cells in Graves' hyperthyroidism and ophthalmopathy. Per that study: The blood repertoire included most of the expanded thyroid clonotypes above 0.001.

Specimen: peripheral blood mononuclear cells (PBMCs), collected at new diagnosis, from a patient treated with antithyroid drugs. The sequence derives from a young man with Graves disease. J is TRBJ2-3 and V is TRBV18; the D gene is possibly TRBD2 (5 bases). The CDR3 sequence is CASSPRALGRDTQYF. CDR3 nucleotide sequence: TGTGCCAGCTCACCAAGGGCCCTAGGGAGAGATACGCAGTATTTT.